This paragraph reports one T cell receptor beta chain. Its antigen is not known. The time point: week 5, during vaccination. Topical imiquimod was applied with each vaccine dose, which held 300 ug of mutant IDH1 20-mer peptide. The astrocytomas were IDH1-mutant, ATRX-negative, and WHO grade 3 or 4. Assay: immunoSEQ multiplex PCR; the TCRdb copy retains only in-frame clones and omits some. The sample yields 35,000 to 45,000 clones, about four fifths seen once. With 4 bases clipped from V and 4 bases from J, the junction kept 3 bases outside the gene matches. This CDR3 contains 14 residues. Per germline, CDR1 SGHRS and CDR2 YFSETQ. This record comes from a study of a mutant IDH1 vaccine in newly diagnosed glioma.

The chain joins TRBV5-1 to TRBJ1-5; 9 positions agree with TRBD1. The source was PBMCs, collected from a glioma patient whose treatment included an IDH1 peptide vaccine. The clonotype comes from a man in his fifties or sixties with glioma. The CDR3 DNA reads TGCGCCAGCAGCCCCGGGACAGGGAATCAGCCCCAGCATTTT. It codes for CASSPGTGNQPQHF.